The clone carrying this TCR beta chain was seen just once. These data belong to a study of T cell responses to AZD1222 COVID-19 vaccine. This CDR3 comprises 15 residues. V dropped 7 bases and J dropped 1; count of bases not matched to a gene: 7. Germline V CDR1 and CDR2: GTSNPN, SVGIG (reference sequence). The protocol was immunoSEQ multiplex PCR, while the TCRdb copy is restricted to in-frame clones and leaves out a portion. The top ten hold around 10% of the sample, which has over 90,000 clones, more than 75% seen once. The chain joins TRBV30 to TRBJ2-6, with 7 positions matching TRBD1. Here the sequenced sample was peripheral blood, taken 28 days after the second AZD1222 dose. The sequence was obtained from an adult who received the AZD1222 COVID-19 vaccine. This CDR3 is CASGTDLSGANVLTF. The DNA for the CDR3 is TGTGCCTCCGGGACAGACCTATCTGGGGCCAACGTCCTGACTTTC.